One T cell receptor beta chain is described in this entry. Its cognate antigen has yet to be identified. This may be a read error: a much more frequent sequence differs by one nucleotide. Reads for this sample came from an Illumina MiSeq. Starting from the raw public reads, TCRdb applied fastp trimming at Q25, assembled clones with MiXCR and retained in-frame beta chains. All rows with the same CDR3 protein become a single entry with the most common DNA and genes. The sample includes about 4,100 distinct CDR3 sequences, with roughly 10% observed a single time. The ten most abundant clones make up 10% to 15% of the sample. The sample belongs to a study. The sample taken for sequencing was CD4+ T cells from synovial fluid. This clonotype was obtained from a human donor with rheumatoid arthritis.

The bases are TGCAGTACTAGAACGAGGGGAGAGAGCTACACCTTC. It encodes CSTRTRGESYTF. Recombination connected TRBV20-1 to TRBJ1-2; TRBD1 is perhaps the D gene, given 5 matching bases. Counted from cysteine to phenylalanine, this CDR3 has 12 amino acids. Kept here is only the CDR3 DNA, which spans 36 bases and is read in frame from base 1. Per the germline V gene (reference sequence), DFQATT is the CDR1 and SNEGSKA is the CDR2.